The entry below gives a single TCR beta chain sequence along with its context. The antigen is undetermined. The CDR3 contains 15 residues. J gave up 1 base and V 4 bases, and 3 bases lay outside the gene matches. The germline V gene has CDR1 MNHNY and CDR2 SVGAGI (reference sequence). These data come from a study of OX40 agonist ivuxolimab in advanced cancers. Points from the study as a whole: Partial responders dosed at 0.1-3.0 mg/kg displayed clonal expansion ranking among the lowest.

Assay used: immunoSEQ multiplex PCR; TCRdb lists only in-frame clones, some missing. Of more than 75,000 clones listed, roughly four fifths were seen once; the top ten hold about 6%. Specimen: CD4+ or CD8+ T cells sorted from blood, collected in a trial of the OX40 agonist ivuxolimab. This sequence was found in an adult with an advanced solid tumor such as melanoma, head and neck, liver or kidney cancer. V is TRBV6-6 and J is TRBJ1-1; TRBD1 matches 10 bases. The CDR3 coding sequence is TGTGCCAGCAGTTCCTGGGACAGGGGGAACACTGAAGCTTTCTTT. This sequence encodes CASSSWDRGNTEAFF.